A selection of T cell receptor beta chains follows, all from one sample in a study of blood T cells in healthy people across ages. TCRdb processed the 5' RACE reads anew with MiXCR; each CDR3 protein has one entry. The sample consists of about 1.4 million distinct CDR3 sequences, around 55% of them appearing once. The sequenced sample was blood. These receptors were collected from a man younger than 35 in good health. CDR3s include the opening cysteine and the closing phenylalanine or tryptophan. Fields, in order: CDR3 DNA, CDR3 protein, D gene, J gene, V gene, clone size. D genes are given only for firm matches. Part of the rows lack a size; the others show once, few, many or a class for expanded clones.

CDR3 DNA: TGTGCCAGCAGCCTACACATGGGCTCTGGGGCCAACGTCCTGACTTTC
CDR3 protein: CASSLHMGSGANVLTF
D gene: .
J gene: TRBJ2-6
V gene: TRBV28
clone size: .

CDR3 DNA: TGTGCCAGCAGCTTACTAGGACAGACAGATACGCAGTATTTT
CDR3 protein: CASSLLGQTDTQYF
D gene: .
J gene: TRBJ2-3
V gene: TRBV7-6
clone size: .

CDR3 DNA: TGCAGCGCTGTTGGAGAGACCCAGTACTTC
CDR3 protein: CSAVGETQYF
D gene: .
J gene: TRBJ2-5
V gene: TRBV20-1
clone size: few

CDR3 DNA: TGTGCCATCAGTGAGGGGGTTGGCTATGGCTACACCTTC
CDR3 protein: CAISEGVGYGYTF
D gene: .
J gene: TRBJ1-2
V gene: TRBV10-3
clone size: few

CDR3 DNA: TGCAGCGTTGAAAAGGCTAGCGGGACTGAGCAGTACTTC
CDR3 protein: CSVEKASGTEQYF
D gene: TRBD2
J gene: TRBJ2-5
V gene: TRBV29-1
clone size: .

CDR3 DNA: TGTGCCAGCAGTCGCGTTCGCCTGACAGCTGCTATGGGGGGCTACACCTTC
CDR3 protein: CASSRVRLTAAMGGYTF
D gene: .
J gene: TRBJ1-2
V gene: TRBV6-6
clone size: .

CDR3 DNA: TGTGCCAGCAGTTTAGGGGGTCGCATCAATGAGCAGTTCTTC
CDR3 protein: CASSLGGRINEQFF
D gene: .
J gene: TRBJ2-1
V gene: TRBV27
clone size: .

CDR3 DNA: TGTGCCAGCAATCTGGGACAGCTCTATGGCTACACCTTC
CDR3 protein: CASNLGQLYGYTF
D gene: TRBD1
J gene: TRBJ1-2
V gene: TRBV6-5
clone size: .

CDR3 DNA: TGTGCCAGCAGTCTAAGGGTGAAGACCCAGTACTTC
CDR3 protein: CASSLRVKTQYF
D gene: .
J gene: TRBJ2-5
V gene: TRBV13
clone size: once

CDR3 DNA: TGTGCCAGCAGTTACTCGACCAGCGGGATTGGAGAGACCCAGTACTTC
CDR3 protein: CASSYSTSGIGETQYF
D gene: TRBD2
J gene: TRBJ2-5
V gene: TRBV6-6
clone size: .

CDR3 DNA: TGTGCCAGCAGCCAAGGGGGACTAGCGGGAGCAGAGACCCAGTACTTC
CDR3 protein: CASSQGGLAGAETQYF
D gene: TRBD2
J gene: TRBJ2-5
V gene: TRBV14
clone size: few

CDR3 DNA: TGTGCCAGCAGCTTAGCGGCGGCAGGTGTGGATGAGCAGTTCTTC
CDR3 protein: CASSLAAAGVDEQFF
D gene: .
J gene: TRBJ2-1
V gene: TRBV7-9
clone size: .

CDR3 DNA: TGTGCCAGCAGTCCGGGGCGGGGGGATCAGCCCCAGCATTTT
CDR3 protein: CASSPGRGDQPQHF
D gene: .
J gene: TRBJ1-5
V gene: TRBV27
clone size: few

CDR3 DNA: TGCAGCGCAATTTCTTCTAGCGGGGGGGAACCCTACGAGCAGTACTTC
CDR3 protein: CSAISSSGGEPYEQYF
D gene: TRBD2
J gene: TRBJ2-7
V gene: TRBV29-1
clone size: many

CDR3 DNA: TGTGCCAGCACCTCGGGGAAGGGAAGAACCCCCACCTTC
CDR3 protein: CASTSGKGRTPTF
D gene: .
J gene: TRBJ1-2
V gene: TRBV6-5
clone size: .

CDR3 DNA: TGCAGTGCTAGAGGCAGTTCCCATCAGCCCCAGCATTTT
CDR3 protein: CSARGSSHQPQHF
D gene: .
J gene: TRBJ1-5
V gene: TRBV20-1
clone size: .

CDR3 DNA: TGTGCCACAGCCCGCGGGGCCGGAGGCAATGAGCAGTACTTC
CDR3 protein: CATARGAGGNEQYF
D gene: .
J gene: TRBJ2-5
V gene: TRBV12-3/TRBV12-4
clone size: .

CDR3 DNA: TGCAGTGCTAGAGACACTAGCGGGCCTAACATTCAGTACTTC
CDR3 protein: CSARDTSGPNIQYF
D gene: TRBD2
J gene: TRBJ2-4
V gene: TRBV20-1
clone size: .

CDR3 DNA: TGTGCCACAACCGGGGGGTTGGGAGGCACAGATACGCAGTATTTT
CDR3 protein: CATTGGLGGTDTQYF
D gene: TRBD2
J gene: TRBJ2-3
V gene: TRBV24-1
clone size: .

CDR3 DNA: TGTGCCTGGGCGGGCGGGAGTATTGCAGATACGCAGTATTTT
CDR3 protein: CAWAGGSIADTQYF
D gene: TRBD2
J gene: TRBJ2-3
V gene: TRBV7-9
clone size: once

CDR3 DNA: TGTGCCAGCAGTTTAAGGCCCCACGCCTACGAGCAGTACTTC
CDR3 protein: CASSLRPHAYEQYF
D gene: .
J gene: TRBJ2-7
V gene: TRBV27
clone size: .

CDR3 DNA: TGCGCCAGCAGCCAAGACGCTTTCTCCTACGAGCAGTACTTC
CDR3 protein: CASSQDAFSYEQYF
D gene: .
J gene: TRBJ2-7
V gene: TRBV4-1
clone size: .